The clone carrying this T cell receptor beta chain has at least ten counts. Its specificity is unknown. There are 13 residues in the CDR3. The germline CDR1 and CDR2 sequences are MDHEN and SYDVKM. Unmatched junction bases numbered 7, after V lost 11 bases and J lost 3 bases. The data are from a study of Graves' ophthalmopathy and Graves' hyperthyroidism. Overall study findings and caveats: Most thyroid clonotypes expanded beyond 0.001 frequency were also found in blood.

RNA transcripts served as template for amplifying TCR beta CDR3 sequences. First-round RT-PCR relied on HTBI primers, and a second-round multiplex PCR came next. One entry per CDR3 protein, called by TCRdb with MiXCR from the multiplex PCR reads. The table includes roughly 300,000 distinct CDR3 sequences, roughly 17% detected once. Input material: peripheral blood. This receptor was taken from an adult man with Graves' ophthalmopathy. V usage is TRBV28 and J usage is TRBJ1-3; 7 bases match TRBD1. In DNA, the CDR3 is TGTGCCGCACAGGGGAGGGGTGGAAACACCATATATTTT. It translates to CAAQGRGGNTIYF.